This paragraph reports one T cell receptor beta chain. Its target is not known. The data stem from a study of quantifying T cell responses using KT2 cells. Study summary: TCR alpha and beta constant-region primers primed reverse transcription of RNA.

An oligo carrying a UMI was ligated to the cDNA 3' end. The first PCR ran 3 to 5 cycles with an equimolar RC1.1 and RC1.2 beta primer mix. TCRdb itself ran the UMI-ligation and nested PCR reads through MiXCR, one entry per CDR3 protein. The table has under 35,000 distinct CDR3 sequences, under 13% seen once. Regarding the study as a whole: Input KT2 cell number predicted KT2 alpha and beta sequence counts linearly over several orders of magnitude.

Trimming took off 4 bases at V and 2 bases at J, with 11 bases between the two ends. Germline assignment: CDR1 KGHSH and CDR2 LQKENI. There are 14 residues in the CDR3. Source material: PBMCs spiked with cells of the T cell clone KT2. This TCR was sampled from a human donor. This chain connects TRBV18 to TRBJ2-5; perhaps TRBD1 as D (6 bases). The CDR3 coding sequence is TGTGCCAGCTCACTCTTTCAGGGGCAAGAGACCCAGTACTTC. Encoded protein: CASSLFQGQETQYF.